This T cell receptor (beta chain) was recorded in a study of blood T cell repertoires in COVID-19. TCRdb's table, derived via immunoSEQ multiplex PCR, lists solely in-frame clones and lacks some. The sample has some 210,000 clones, 80% to 95% seen once; the top ten hold over 0.75%. The CDR3 is 12 amino acids. In germline, CDR1 is SGHNT, CDR2 YYREEE (reference sequence). Trimming at V came to 4 bases and at J to 6 bases, leaving 2 bases not matched to a gene. V and J are TRBV5-4 and TRBJ2-7; 9 positions agree with TRBD1. The source of this sequence is a man aged 60 to 75 with COVID-19, enrolled during active disease. The sample taken for sequencing was peripheral blood. The DNA of the CDR3 is TGTGCCAGCAGCCGGGACAGGGTCGAGCAGTACTTC. It encodes CASSRDRVEQYF.